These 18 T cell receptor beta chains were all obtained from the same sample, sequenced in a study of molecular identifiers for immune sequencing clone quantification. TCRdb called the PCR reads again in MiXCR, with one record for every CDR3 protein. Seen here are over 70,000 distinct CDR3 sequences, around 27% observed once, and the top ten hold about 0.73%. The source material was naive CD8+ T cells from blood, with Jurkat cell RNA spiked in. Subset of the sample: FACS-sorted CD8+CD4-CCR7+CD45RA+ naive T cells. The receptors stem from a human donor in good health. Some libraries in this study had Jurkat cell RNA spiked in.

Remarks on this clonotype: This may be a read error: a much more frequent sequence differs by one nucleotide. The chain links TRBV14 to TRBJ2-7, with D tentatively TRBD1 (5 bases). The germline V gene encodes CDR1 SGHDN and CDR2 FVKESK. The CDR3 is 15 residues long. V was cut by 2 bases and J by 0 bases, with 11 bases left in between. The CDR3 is CASSQMSRGSYEQYF. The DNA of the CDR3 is TGTGCCAGCAGCCAAATGTCAAGGGGCTCCTACGAGCAGTACTTC.

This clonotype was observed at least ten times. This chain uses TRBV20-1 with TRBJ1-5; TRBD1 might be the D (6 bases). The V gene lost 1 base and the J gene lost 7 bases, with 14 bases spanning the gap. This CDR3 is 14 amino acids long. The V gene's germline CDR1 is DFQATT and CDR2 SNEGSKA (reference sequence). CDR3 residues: CSARVEGGNQPQHF. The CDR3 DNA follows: TGCAGTGCTAGAGTTGAAGGGGGAAACCAGCCCCAGCATTTT.

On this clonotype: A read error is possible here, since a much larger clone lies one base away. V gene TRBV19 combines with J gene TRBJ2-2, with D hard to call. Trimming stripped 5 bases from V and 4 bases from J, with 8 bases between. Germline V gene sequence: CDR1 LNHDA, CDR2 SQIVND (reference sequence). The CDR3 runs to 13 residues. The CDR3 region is CASSLKVTGELFF. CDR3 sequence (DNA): TGTGCCAGTAGTCTGAAGGTCACCGGGGAGCTGTTTTTT.

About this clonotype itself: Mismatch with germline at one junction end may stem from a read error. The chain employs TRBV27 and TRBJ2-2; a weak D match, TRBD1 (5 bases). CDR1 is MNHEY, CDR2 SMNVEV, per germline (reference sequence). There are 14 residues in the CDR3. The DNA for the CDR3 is TGTGCCAGCAGTTTGGGGCGGTACACCGAGGAGCTGTTTTTT. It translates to CASSLGRYTEELFF.

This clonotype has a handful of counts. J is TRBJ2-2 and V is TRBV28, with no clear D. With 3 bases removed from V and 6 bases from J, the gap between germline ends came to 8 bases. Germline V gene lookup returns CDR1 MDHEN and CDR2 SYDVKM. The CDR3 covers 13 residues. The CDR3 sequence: CASSLTSAGELFF. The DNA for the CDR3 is TGTGCCAGCAGTTTGACGAGTGCCGGGGAGCTGTTTTTT.

CDR3 DNA sequence: TGTGCCAGCAGTTTTAATGGACAGCCAGAAGCTTTCTTT. Translation: CASSFNGQPEAFF. The chain employs TRBV6-5 and TRBJ1-1; a possible D gene is TRBD1 (6 bases). Trimming cost V 4 bases and J 8 bases, with 14 bases left between them. The CDR3 consists of 13 residues. The V gene's germline CDR1 is MNHEY and CDR2 SVGAGI.

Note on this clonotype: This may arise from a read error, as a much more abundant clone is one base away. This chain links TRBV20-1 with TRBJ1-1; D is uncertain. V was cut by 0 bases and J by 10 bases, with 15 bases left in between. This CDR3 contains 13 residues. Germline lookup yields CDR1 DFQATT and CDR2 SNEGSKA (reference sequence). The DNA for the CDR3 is TGCAGTGCTAGAGATTACAACAGCTCCAGAGCTTTCTTT. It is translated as CSARDYNSSRAFF.

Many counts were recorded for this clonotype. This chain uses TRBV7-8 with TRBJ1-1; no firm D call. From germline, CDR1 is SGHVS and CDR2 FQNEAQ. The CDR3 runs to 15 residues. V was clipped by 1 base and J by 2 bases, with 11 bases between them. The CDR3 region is CASSLDERLNTEAFF. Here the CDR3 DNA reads TGTGCCAGCAGCTTAGATGAGAGATTAAACACTGAAGCTTTCTTT.

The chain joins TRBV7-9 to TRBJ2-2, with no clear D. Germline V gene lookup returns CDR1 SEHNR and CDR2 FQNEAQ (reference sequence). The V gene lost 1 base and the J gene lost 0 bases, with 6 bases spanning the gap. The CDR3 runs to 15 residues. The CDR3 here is CASSLVLANTGELFF. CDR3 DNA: TGTGCCAGCAGCTTAGTGCTGGCGAACACCGGGGAGCTGTTTTTT.

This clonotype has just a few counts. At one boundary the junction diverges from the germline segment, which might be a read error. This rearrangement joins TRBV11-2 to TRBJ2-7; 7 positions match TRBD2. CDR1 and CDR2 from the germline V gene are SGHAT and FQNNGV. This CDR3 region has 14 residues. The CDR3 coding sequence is TGTGCCAGCACCCCAGTGGAGGGAGGGTACGAGCAGTGCTTC. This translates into CASTPVEGGYEQCF.

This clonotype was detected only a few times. The CDR3 coding sequence is TGTGCCAGCAGTTACGGTATTGTCCCAGCCTACGAGCAGTACTTC. Protein sequence: CASSYGIVPAYEQYF. V gene TRBV6-2 or TRBV6-3 combines with J gene TRBJ2-7; D remains unclear. Trimming removed 2 bases at V and 2 bases at J, with 13 bases between. This CDR3 is 15 amino acids long. Germline CDR1 is MNHEY and CDR2 is SVGEGT.

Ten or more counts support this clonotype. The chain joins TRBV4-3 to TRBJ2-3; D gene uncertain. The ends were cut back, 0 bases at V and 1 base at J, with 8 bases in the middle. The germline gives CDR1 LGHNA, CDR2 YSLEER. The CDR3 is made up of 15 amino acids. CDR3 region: CASSQDSTGTDTQYF. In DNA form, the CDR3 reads TGCGCCAGCAGCCAAGATTCAACCGGCACAGATACGCAGTATTTT.

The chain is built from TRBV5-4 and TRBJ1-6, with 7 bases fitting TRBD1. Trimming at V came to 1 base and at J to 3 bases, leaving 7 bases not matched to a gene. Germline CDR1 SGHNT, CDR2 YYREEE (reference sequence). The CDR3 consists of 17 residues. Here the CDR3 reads CASSLKQGFIYNSPLHF. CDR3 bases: TGTGCCAGCAGCTTGAAACAGGGGTTTATCTATAATTCACCCCTCCACTTT. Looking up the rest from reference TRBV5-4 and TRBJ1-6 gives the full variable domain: ETGVTQSPTHLIKTRGQQVTLRCSSQSGHNTVSWYQQALGQGPQFIFQYYREEENGRGNFPPRFSGLQFPNYSSELNVNALELDDSALYLCASSLKQGFIYNSPLHFGNGTRLTVT.

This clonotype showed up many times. The chain's CDR3 is CASSLRQVGRSNQPQHF. The CDR3 DNA reads TGTGCCAGCAGTCTCCGACAGGTCGGGCGGAGCAATCAGCCCCAGCATTTT. The chain links TRBV28 to TRBJ1-5, with D maybe TRBD1 (6 bases). The ends were cut back, 5 bases at V and 1 base at J, with 18 bases in the middle. CDR1 and CDR2 (germline): MDHEN, SYDVKM. The CDR3 is made up of 17 amino acids.

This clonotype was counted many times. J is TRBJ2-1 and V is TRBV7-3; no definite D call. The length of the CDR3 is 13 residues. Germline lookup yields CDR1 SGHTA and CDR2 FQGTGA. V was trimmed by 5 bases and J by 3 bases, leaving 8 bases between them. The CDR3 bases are TGTGCCAGCAGCCCCCCCAGCTACAATGAGCAGTTCTTC. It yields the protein CASSPPSYNEQFF.

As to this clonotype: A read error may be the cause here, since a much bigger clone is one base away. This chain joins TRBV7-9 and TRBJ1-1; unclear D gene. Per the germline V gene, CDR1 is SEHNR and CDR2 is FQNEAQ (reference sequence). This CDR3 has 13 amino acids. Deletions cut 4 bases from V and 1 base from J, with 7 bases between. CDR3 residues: CASSSTKNTEAFF. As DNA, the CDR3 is TGTGCCAGCAGCTCGACTAAGAACACTGAAGCTTTCTTT.

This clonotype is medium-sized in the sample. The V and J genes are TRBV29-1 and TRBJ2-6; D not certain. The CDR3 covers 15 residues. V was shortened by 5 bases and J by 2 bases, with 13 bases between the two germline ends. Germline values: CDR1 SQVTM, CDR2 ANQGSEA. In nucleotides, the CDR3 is TGCAGCGTTCTGGCCACAACGACTGGGGCCAACGTCCTGACTTTC. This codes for CSVLATTTGANVLTF.

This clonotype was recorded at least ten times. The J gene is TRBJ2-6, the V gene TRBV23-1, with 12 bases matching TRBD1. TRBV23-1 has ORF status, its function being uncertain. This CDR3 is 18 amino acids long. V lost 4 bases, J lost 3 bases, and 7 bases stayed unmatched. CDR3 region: CASSLTGTGGYGANVLTF. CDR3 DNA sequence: TGCGCCAGCAGTCTAACCGGGACAGGGGGCTATGGGGCCAACGTCCTGACTTTC.